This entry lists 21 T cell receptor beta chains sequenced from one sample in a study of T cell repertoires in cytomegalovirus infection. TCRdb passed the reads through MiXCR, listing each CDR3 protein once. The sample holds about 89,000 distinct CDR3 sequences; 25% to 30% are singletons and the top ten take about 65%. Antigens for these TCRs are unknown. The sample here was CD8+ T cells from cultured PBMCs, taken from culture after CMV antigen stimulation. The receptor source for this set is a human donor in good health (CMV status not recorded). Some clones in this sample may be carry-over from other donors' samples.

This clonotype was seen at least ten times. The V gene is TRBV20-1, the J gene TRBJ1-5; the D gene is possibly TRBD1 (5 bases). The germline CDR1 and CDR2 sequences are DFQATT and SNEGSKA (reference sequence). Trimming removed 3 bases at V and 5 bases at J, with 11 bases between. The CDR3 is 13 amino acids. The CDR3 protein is CSARADTYQPQHF. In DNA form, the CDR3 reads TGCAGTGCTAGGGCGGACACCTATCAGCCCCAGCATTTT.

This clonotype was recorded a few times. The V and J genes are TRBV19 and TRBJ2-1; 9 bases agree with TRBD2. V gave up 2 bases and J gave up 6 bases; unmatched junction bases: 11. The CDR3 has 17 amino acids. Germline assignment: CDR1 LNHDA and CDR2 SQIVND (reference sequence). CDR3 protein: CASSIRAGGGSGNEQFF. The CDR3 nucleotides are TGTGCCAGTAGTATAAGGGCGGGGGGGGGCTCAGGCAATGAGCAGTTCTTC.

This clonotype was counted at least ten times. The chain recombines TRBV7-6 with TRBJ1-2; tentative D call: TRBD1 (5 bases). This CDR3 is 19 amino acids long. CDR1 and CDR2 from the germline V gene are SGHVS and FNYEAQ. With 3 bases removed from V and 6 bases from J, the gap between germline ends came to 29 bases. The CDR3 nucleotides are TGTGCCAGCAGCTTGGAAAGGGGTGAAGGGGCTGACCGCGGGGATGGCTACACCTTC. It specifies CASSLERGEGADRGDGYTF.

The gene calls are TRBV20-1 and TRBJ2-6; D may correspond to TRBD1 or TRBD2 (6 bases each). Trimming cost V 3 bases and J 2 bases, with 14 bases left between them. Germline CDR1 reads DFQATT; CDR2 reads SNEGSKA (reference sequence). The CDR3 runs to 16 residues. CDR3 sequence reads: CSASGGGKAGANVLTF. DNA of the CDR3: TGCAGTGCTAGTGGGGGCGGGAAAGCTGGGGCCAACGTCCTGACTTTC.

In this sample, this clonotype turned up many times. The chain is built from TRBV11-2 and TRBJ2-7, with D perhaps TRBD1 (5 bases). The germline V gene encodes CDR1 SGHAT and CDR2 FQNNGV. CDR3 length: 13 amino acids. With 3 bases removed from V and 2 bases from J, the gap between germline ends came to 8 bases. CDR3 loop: CASSFGQAYEQYF. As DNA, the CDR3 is TGTGCCAGCAGCTTTGGACAAGCCTACGAGCAGTACTTC.

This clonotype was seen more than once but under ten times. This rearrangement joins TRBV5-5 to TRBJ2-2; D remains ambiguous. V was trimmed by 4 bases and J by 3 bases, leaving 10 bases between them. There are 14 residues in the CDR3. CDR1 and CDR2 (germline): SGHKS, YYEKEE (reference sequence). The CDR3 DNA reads TGTGCCAGCAGCCTACTTCAGTACACCGGGGAGCTGTTTTTT. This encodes CASSLLQYTGELFF.

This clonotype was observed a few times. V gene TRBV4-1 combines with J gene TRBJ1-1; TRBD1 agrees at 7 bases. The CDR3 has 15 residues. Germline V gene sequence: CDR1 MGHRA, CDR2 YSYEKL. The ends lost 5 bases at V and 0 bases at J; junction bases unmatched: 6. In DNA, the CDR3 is TGCGCCAGCAGCTGGGACAGAACTTTGAACACTGAAGCTTTCTTT. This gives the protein CASSWDRTLNTEAFF.

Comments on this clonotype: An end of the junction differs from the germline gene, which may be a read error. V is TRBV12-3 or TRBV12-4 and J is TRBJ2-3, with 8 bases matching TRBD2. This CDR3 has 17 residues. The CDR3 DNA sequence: TGTGCCAGCAGTCCATCAACAGGTAGCGGGGAATTTGGCACGCAGTACTTT. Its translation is CASSPSTGSGEFGTQYF.

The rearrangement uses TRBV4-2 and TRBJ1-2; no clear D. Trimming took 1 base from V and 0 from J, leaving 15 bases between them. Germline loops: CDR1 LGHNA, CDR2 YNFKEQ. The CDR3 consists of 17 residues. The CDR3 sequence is CASSQGGPDLTNYGYTF. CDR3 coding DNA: TGTGCCAGCAGCCAAGGAGGCCCCGATCTCACTAACTATGGCTACACCTTC.

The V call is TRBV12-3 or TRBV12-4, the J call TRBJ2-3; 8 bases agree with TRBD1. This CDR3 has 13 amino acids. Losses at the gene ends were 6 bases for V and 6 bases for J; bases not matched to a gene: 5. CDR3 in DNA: TGTGCCAGCAGAGGACAGGGAATTGATACGCAGTATTTT. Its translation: CASRGQGIDTQYF.

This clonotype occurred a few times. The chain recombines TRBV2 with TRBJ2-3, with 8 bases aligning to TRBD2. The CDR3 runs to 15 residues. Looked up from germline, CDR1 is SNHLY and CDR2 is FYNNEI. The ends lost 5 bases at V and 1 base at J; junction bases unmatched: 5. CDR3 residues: CASSSGGGGTDTQYF. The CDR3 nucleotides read TGTGCCAGCAGTTCCGGGGGGGGGGGCACAGATACGCAGTATTTT.

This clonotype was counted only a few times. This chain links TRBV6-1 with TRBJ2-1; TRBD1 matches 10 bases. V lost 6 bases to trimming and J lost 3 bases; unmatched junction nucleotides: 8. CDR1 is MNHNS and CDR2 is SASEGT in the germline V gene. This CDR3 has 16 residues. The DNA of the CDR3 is TGTGCCAGCAGATTACTTCGGACAGGGGGCTACAATGAGCAGTTCTTC. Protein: CASRLLRTGGYNEQFF.

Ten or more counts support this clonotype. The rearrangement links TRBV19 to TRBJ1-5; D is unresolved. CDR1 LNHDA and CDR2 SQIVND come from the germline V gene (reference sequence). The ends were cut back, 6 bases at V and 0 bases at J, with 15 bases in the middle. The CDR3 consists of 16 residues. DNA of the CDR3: TGTGCCAGTAGAAGCCGTCCATACCATAGCAATCAGCCCCAGCATTTT. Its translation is CASRSRPYHSNQPQHF.

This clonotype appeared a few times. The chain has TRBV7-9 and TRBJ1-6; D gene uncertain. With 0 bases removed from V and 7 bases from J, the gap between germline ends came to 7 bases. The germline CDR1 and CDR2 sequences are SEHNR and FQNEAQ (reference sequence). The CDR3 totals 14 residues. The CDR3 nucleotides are TGTGCCAGCAGCTTAGCCGGAGGGAATTCACCCCTCCACTTT. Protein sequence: CASSLAGGNSPLHF.

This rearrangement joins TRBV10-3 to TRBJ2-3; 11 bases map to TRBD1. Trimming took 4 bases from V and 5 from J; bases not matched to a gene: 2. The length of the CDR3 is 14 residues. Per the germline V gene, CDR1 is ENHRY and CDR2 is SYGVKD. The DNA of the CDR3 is TGTGCCATCAGTGGGACAGGGGGCATAGATACGCAGTATTTT. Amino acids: CAISGTGGIDTQYF.

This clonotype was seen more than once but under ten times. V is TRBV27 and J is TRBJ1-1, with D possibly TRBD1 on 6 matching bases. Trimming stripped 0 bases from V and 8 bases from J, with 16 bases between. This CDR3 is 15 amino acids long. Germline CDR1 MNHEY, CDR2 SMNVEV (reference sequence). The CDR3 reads CASSLSLGAITEAFF. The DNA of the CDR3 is TGTGCCAGCAGTTTATCTCTGGGGGCGATTACCGAAGCTTTCTTT.

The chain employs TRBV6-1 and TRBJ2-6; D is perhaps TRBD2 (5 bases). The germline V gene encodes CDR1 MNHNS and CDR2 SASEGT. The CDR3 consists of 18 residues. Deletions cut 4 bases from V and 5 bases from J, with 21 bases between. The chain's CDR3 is CASSGGKLLGGRANVLTF. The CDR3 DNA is TGTGCCAGCAGTGGGGGAAAACTCCTAGGAGGTCGGGCCAACGTCCTGACTTTC.

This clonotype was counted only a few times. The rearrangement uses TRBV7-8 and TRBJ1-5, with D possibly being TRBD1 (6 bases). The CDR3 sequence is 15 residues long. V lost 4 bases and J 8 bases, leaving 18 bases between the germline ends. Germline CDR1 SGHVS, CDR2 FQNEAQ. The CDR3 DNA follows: TGTGCCAGCAGCTATAGACAGGACCAGATGGAGCCCCAGCATTTT. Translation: CASSYRQDQMEPQHF.

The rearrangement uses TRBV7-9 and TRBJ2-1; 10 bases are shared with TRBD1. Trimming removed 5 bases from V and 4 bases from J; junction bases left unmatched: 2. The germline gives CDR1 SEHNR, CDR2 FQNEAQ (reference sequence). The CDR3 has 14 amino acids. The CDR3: CASSGTGAYNEQFF. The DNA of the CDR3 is TGTGCCAGCAGCGGGACAGGGGCGTACAATGAGCAGTTCTTC.

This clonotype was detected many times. In nucleotides, the CDR3 is TGTGCCAGCAGTTTAGCGGATGGGGGGGGGCCCTCGGACACTGAAGCTTTCTTT. As protein: CASSLADGGGPSDTEAFF. The V call is TRBV12-3 or TRBV12-4, the J call TRBJ1-1, with D possibly matching TRBD1 (6 bases). The germline V and J ends were trimmed by 0 bases and 3 bases, with 20 bases remaining between them. There are 18 residues in the CDR3.

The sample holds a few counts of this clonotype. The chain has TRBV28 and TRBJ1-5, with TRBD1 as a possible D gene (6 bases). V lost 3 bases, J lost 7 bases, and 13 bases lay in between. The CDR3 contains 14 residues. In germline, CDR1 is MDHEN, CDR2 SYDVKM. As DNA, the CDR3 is TGTGCCAGCAGTTTTCGACAGGAAAGGCAGCCCCAGCATTTT. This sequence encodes CASSFRQERQPQHF.